This T cell receptor (beta chain) was observed in a study of blood T cell repertoires in COVID-19 (dated by TCRdb to 2018 to 2020). In the study overall: Collaborator samples came from the United States, Italy and Spain and covered acute and convalescent phases of COVID-19. The prospective study material was composed of cDNA or gDNA derived from T cells, B-cell-depleted T cells, or PBMCs. Deeply sampled blood TCRbeta repertoires from subjects exposed to, actively infected with, or recovered from COVID-19 were included in the dataset. The repertoires were released in a freely available public database intended as a resource for research on the immune response to SARS-CoV-2. The samples were drawn from two sources: the first 160 participants of the ongoing ImmuneRACE study, and 1,000 to 1,500 subjects contributed by 6 global collaborators. A de-identified subject ID, COVID-19 status, age in years and sex were almost always included in the sample metadata. HLA class I and class II types, where available, came from metadata supplied by the sample provider rather than from assay-based typing. Results the study describes overall, beyond this receptor: How much clinical and demographic metadata was included differed by source and by participant, and the metadata was provided uncurated.

Participants in the prospective study were aged roughly 18 to 100 years, lived in 24 United States geographic areas, and enrolled through a virtual design. Cohort assignment in the prospective study relied on participant-reported clinical history from a screening survey and a study questionnaire. ImmuneRACE Cohort 3 recovered participants were defined by two consecutive negative NP/OP PCR tests, healthcare professional clearance, or symptom resolution. In the prospective study, mobile phlebotomists collected whole blood, serum and a nasopharyngeal or oropharyngeal swab from each participant. Prospective study participants could optionally give additional blood draws and questionnaires over an approximately 2-month period. Blood samples from the prospective study were shipped frozen or at room temperature prior to DNA extraction. TCRbeta CDR3 regions were amplified from genomic DNA using the immunoSEQ Assay, a bias-controlled multiplex PCR. The authors' analysis ran thus. The number of nucleated cells in each sample was estimated from the amplification of reference gene primers within the assay. Sequence reads were collapsed and filtered to measure the absolute abundance of every unique TCRbeta CDR3 rearrangement. Productive Simpson clonality was computed per sample as the square root of Simpson's diversity index over productive rearrangements. TCRdb re-hosts the immuneACCESS table, in-frame sequences only. Its copies lack some clones; in the studies checked, an unresolved V gene accounts for under half of them, and the cause for the rest is not known. From that table come the V and J calls and clone size; the DNA was used to work out D and trimming. This sample gives more than 40,000 clones in total; more than 85% of them show up just once. The top ten clones comprise 3.1% of the sample.

Taken from the germline V gene, the CDR1 and CDR2 loops are SGHTA and FQGNSA. The CDR3 spans 15 residues, from the cysteine through the phenylalanine. Only CDR3 DNA is held: 45 bases, read in frame from base 1. At the junction V is shortened by 4 bases and J by 7 bases; bases outside the gene matches: 6. A note on this clone: The clone's antigen remains unknown. No base-level quality is on record; no much larger clone is a single base apart.

Sequenced input: PBMCs or T cells enriched from blood (not recorded which). Recombination connected TRBV7-2 to TRBJ1-4, and 10 junction bases match TRBD1. The sequence derives from a woman in her fifties or sixties who had recovered from COVID-19. The DNA sequence is given as TGTGCCAGCAGCTCACTGGGACAGGGGAGTGAAAAACTGTTTTTT. Its translation reads: CASSSLGQGSEKLFF.